This T cell receptor beta chain comes out of a study of regulatory T cells in long-lasting Graves disease. Study-wide context: Those with persistent Graves' disease had received antithyroid drugs for over 5 years with positive TSH receptor antibodies. Findings of the study overall: Persistent Graves' patients had lower TCR diversity than newly diagnosed ones.

Time point specified: persistent/refractory GD, antithyroid drugs over 5 years with positive TRAb. From RNA extracted from PBMCs, the TCR library was made. This clonotype was detected ten times or more. What it binds is unknown. Germline V gene sequence: CDR1 MNHGY, CDR2 SVAAGI. The ends lost 3 bases at V and 3 bases at J; junction bases unmatched: 5. The CDR3 covers 15 residues. Through Arm-PCR of CDR3 regions and iRepertoire HTBI primers, TCR beta libraries were built. One entry per CDR3 protein results from TCRdb running MiXCR on the multiplex PCR reads. Of over 350,000 distinct CDR3 sequences in the sample, around 20% were seen once.

Sequencing used peripheral blood mononuclear cells (PBMCs), obtained when the disease was refractory, from a patient treated with antithyroid drugs. The clonotype comes from a female donor with Graves disease. The chain has TRBV6-9 and TRBJ2-5; 9 bases are shared with TRBD1. The CDR3 is CASSYWGQGKETQYF. CDR3 sequence (DNA): TGTGCCAGCAGTTACTGGGGACAGGGTAAAGAGACCCAGTACTTC.